This entry lists 17 T cell receptor beta chains sequenced from one sample in a study of shared clonotypes between healthy human individuals. The table came from immunoSEQ multiplex PCR; TCRdb's copy has only in-frame clones and leaves some out. The data show around 700,000 clones, around 72% seen once. The specimen was memory CD4+ T cells sorted from blood. Subset indicated: CD45RA-negative fraction. The receptor source for this set is a woman aged 25 to 39 in good health.

A remark on this clone: In the same sample, other DNA sequences code for this CDR3. The chain uses TRBV6-6 and TRBJ1-2, with a tentative D call TRBD1 (6 bases). CDR3 length: 14 amino acids. V lost 3 bases, J lost 4 bases, and 12 bases lay in between. Germline V CDR1 and CDR2: MNHNY, SVGAGI (reference sequence). CDR3 sequence reads: CASSYSDRSYGYTF. CDR3 DNA: TGTGCCAGCAGTTATTCTGACAGGAGCTATGGCTACACCTTC.

This clone was counted a few times. The genes are TRBV7-9 and TRBJ1-1, with a weak D call TRBD1 (5 bases). V lost 1 base to trimming and J lost 12 bases, with 12 bases between them. CDR3 length: 12 amino acids. Germline values: CDR1 SEHNR, CDR2 FQNEAQ (reference sequence). DNA of the CDR3: TGTGCCAGCAGCTTAGTGGGCAGGGAGACTTTCTTT. Translation gives CASSLVGRETFF.

This rearrangement joins TRBV27 to TRBJ2-7; TRBD1 agrees at 8 bases. Germline V gene sequence: CDR1 MNHEY, CDR2 SMNVEV (reference sequence). V shed 0 bases, J shed 0 bases, and the junction held 4 bases outside the gene matches. The CDR3 is made up of 16 amino acids. CDR3 sequence reads: CASSLSGTGGSYEQYF. CDR3 nucleotide sequence: TGTGCCAGCAGTTTATCGGGGACAGGAGGCTCCTACGAGCAGTACTTC.

This clone has just one count. V is TRBV9 and J is TRBJ2-6; 8 nucleotides agree with TRBD1. The CDR3 has 18 residues. V gave up 0 bases and J gave up 4 bases; unmatched junction bases: 9. Looked up from germline, CDR1 is SGDLS and CDR2 is YYNGEE. The CDR3 DNA is TGTGCCAGCAGCGTAGGGACAGGGACCTCCCTCGGGGCCAACGTCCTGACTTTC. This translates into CASSVGTGTSLGANVLTF.

The genes are TRBV27 and TRBJ2-5, with 8 nucleotides matching TRBD1. Per the germline V gene, CDR1 is MNHEY and CDR2 is SMNVEV (reference sequence). The trim removed 3 bases at V and 5 bases at J, leaving 8 bases unmatched. This CDR3 is built from 15 residues. The CDR3 DNA sequence: TGTGCCAGCAGTTTTTCTACAGGGGGAAGTGAGACCCAGTACTTC. Translating it yields CASSFSTGGSETQYF.

CDR3 residues: CSARGIQPQHF. As DNA, the CDR3 is TGCAGTGCTAGGGGAATTCAGCCCCAGCATTTT. The chain employs TRBV20-1 and TRBJ1-5; D uncertain. Germline lookup yields CDR1 DFQATT and CDR2 SNEGSKA (reference sequence). This CDR3 is built from 11 residues. The V end lost 3 bases, the J end lost 6 bases, and 6 bases lay between the germline ends.

This chain connects TRBV2 to TRBJ2-7; D might be TRBD1 (5 bases). The germline gives CDR1 SNHLY, CDR2 FYNNEI. The CDR3 sequence is 11 residues long. V was shortened by 10 bases and J by 2 bases, with 9 bases between the two germline ends. CDR3 region: CAIGQTYEQYF. CDR3 DNA sequence: TGTGCCATCGGACAAACCTACGAGCAGTACTTC.

This clone was seen a few times. This specimen includes other DNA sequences encoding the same CDR3. The chain is built from TRBV5-1 and TRBJ2-7; 15 nucleotides match TRBD2. Germline V gives CDR1 SGHRS, CDR2 YFSETQ. J was trimmed by 1 base and V by 4 bases; bases with no gene match: 3. The CDR3 sequence is 16 residues long. The CDR3 sequence is CASSTGTSGGSYEQYF. As DNA, the CDR3 is TGCGCCAGCAGCACCGGGACTAGCGGGGGGTCCTACGAGCAGTACTTC.

This clone was seen at least ten times. The V call is TRBV6-5, the J call TRBJ2-5, with D possibly TRBD1 on 6 matching bases. Germline loops: CDR1 MNHEY, CDR2 SVGAGI. The CDR3 spans 14 residues. Trimming removed 3 bases at V and 7 bases at J, with 15 bases between. CDR3 in amino acids: CASSYRQDPATQYF. The CDR3 DNA follows: TGTGCCAGCAGTTATCGACAGGACCCAGCGACCCAGTACTTC.

V is TRBV10-2 and J is TRBJ1-3, with D perhaps matching TRBD1 (6 bases). There are 15 residues in the CDR3. V dropped 4 bases and J dropped 4 bases, with 14 bases sitting between them. The germline V gene has CDR1 WSHSY and CDR2 SAAADI. CDR3 region: CASSVPGAGGNTIYF. DNA of the CDR3: TGCGCCAGCAGTGTCCCGGGGGCAGGAGGAAACACCATATATTTT.

The rearrangement links TRBV29-1 to TRBJ1-2; no clear D gene. The CDR3 has 12 residues. Germline CDR1 is SQVTM and CDR2 is ANQGSEA. V was clipped by 4 bases and J by 7 bases, with 13 bases between them. The CDR3 here is CSVGSGVGGYTF. The CDR3 DNA follows: TGCAGCGTTGGATCCGGCGTGGGTGGCTACACCTTC.

The sample holds one count of this clone. A read error may account for a junction end that differs from germline. The chain uses TRBV30 and TRBJ2-7; 7 positions match TRBD1. Germline CDR1 reads GTSNPN; CDR2 reads SVGIG (reference sequence). CDR3 size: 13 residues. CDR3 protein: CACSGQASYEQYF. CDR3 nucleotide sequence: TGTGCCTGCAGTGGACAGGCCTCCTACGAGCAGTACTTC.

The rearrangement joins TRBV4-1 to TRBJ2-7; D uncertain. Germline loops: CDR1 MGHRA, CDR2 YSYEKL. CDR3 length: 13 amino acids. V gave up 3 bases and J gave up 1 base, with 7 bases separating them. The CDR3 is CASSHRWSYEQYF. The DNA for the CDR3 is TGCGCCAGCAGCCATAGATGGTCCTACGAGCAGTACTTC.

The chain recombines TRBV7-8 with TRBJ1-4, with D perhaps TRBD1 (5 bases). V lost 5 bases and J lost 7, with 11 bases in between. Germline V lookup: CDR1 SGHVS, CDR2 FQNEAQ. The CDR3 is 13 amino acids. This chain's CDR3 is CASSGRAGEKLFF. CDR3 in DNA: TGTGCCAGCAGCGGCAGGGCCGGTGAAAAACTGTTTTTT.

This rearrangement joins TRBV28 to TRBJ2-1; 7 bases fit TRBD2. From germline, CDR1 is MDHEN and CDR2 SYDVKM. V trimming: 8 bases; J trimming: 10 bases; junction bases outside the gene matches: 8. The CDR3 extends over 12 amino acids. The CDR3 loop reads CASGRAQVEQFF. As DNA, the CDR3 is TGTGCCAGCGGGAGGGCCCAAGTGGAGCAGTTCTTC.

The sample holds one count of this clone. The chain combines TRBV28 with TRBJ2-1; D not certain. CDR1 and CDR2 from the germline V gene are MDHEN and SYDVKM. CDR3 length: 15 amino acids. The ends were cut back, 6 bases at V and 8 bases at J, with 20 bases in the middle. CDR3 residues: CASSPYSRILDEQFF. The CDR3 DNA reads TGTGCCAGCAGCCCATATAGCAGGATCCTCGATGAGCAGTTCTTC. Filled out from reference TRBV28 and TRBJ2-1, the complete variable domain reads DVKVTQSSRYLVKRTGEKVFLECVQDMDHENMFWYRQDPGLGLRLIYFSYDVKMKEKGDIPEGYSVSREKKERFSLILESASTNQTSMYLCASSPYSRILDEQFFGPGTRLTVL.

This rearrangement joins TRBV2 to TRBJ2-6; D uncertain. Germline CDR1 and CDR2: SNHLY and FYNNEI. The CDR3 is made up of 14 amino acids. Trimming took off 10 bases at V and 0 bases at J, with 10 bases between the two ends. The CDR3 DNA follows: TGTGCCACCGTTGGGGACTCTGGGGCCAACGTCCTGACTTTC. Its protein is CATVGDSGANVLTF. The variable domain in full, completed from reference TRBV2 and TRBJ2-6, reads EPEVTQTPSHQVTQMGQEVILRCVPISNHLYFYWYRQILGQKVEFLVSFYNNEISEKSEIFDDQFSVERPDGSNFTLKIRSTKLEDSAMYFCATVGDSGANVLTFGAGSRLTVL.